This TCR beta chain was captured in a study of T-cell reconstitution after alpha-beta-depleted transplantation in children. The germline V gene encodes CDR1 ENHRY and CDR2 SYGVKD. This CDR3 spans 15 amino acids. Trimming removed 3 bases from V and 1 base from J, with 10 bases in between. Unique molecular identifiers were used to barcode this TCRbeta library. TCRdb redid the calling of the PCR reads with MiXCR, one entry per CDR3 protein. This sample has some 140,000 distinct CDR3 sequences; roughly 10% occur once, and the top ten carry more than 20%. Study observations and caveats: Expanded graft clones numbering several hundred reportedly gave rise to alpha-beta T cells about two months after transplant. It was newly produced T cells that mostly accounted for T-cell counts and diversity one year after transplant.

This clonotype was seen only a few times. Its antigen is not identified. The sample consisted of PBMCs, mostly from graft donor cells, taken 180 days after TCRalphabeta/CD19-depleted stem cell transplant. This clonotype originated in a girl under three years old who had a stem cell transplant for combined immunodeficiency, so the T cells may come from the graft donor. J is TRBJ1-3 and V is TRBV10-3; D call uncertain. The CDR3 is CAISELAVSGNTIYF. DNA for the CDR3: TGTGCCATCAGTGAATTGGCGGTATCTGGAAACACCATATATTTT.